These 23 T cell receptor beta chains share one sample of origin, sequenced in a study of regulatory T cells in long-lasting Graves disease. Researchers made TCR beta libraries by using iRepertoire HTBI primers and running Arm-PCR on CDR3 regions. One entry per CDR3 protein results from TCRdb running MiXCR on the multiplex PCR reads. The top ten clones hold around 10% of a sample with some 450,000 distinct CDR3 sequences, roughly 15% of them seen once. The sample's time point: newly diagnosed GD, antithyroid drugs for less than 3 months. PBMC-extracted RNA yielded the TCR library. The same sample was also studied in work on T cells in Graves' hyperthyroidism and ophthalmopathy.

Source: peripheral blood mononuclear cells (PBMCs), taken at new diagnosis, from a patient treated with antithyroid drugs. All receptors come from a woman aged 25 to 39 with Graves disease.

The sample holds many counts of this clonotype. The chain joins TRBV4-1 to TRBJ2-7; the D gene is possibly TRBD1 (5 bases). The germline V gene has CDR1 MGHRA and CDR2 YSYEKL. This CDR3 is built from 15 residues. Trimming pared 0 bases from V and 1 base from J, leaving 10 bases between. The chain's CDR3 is CASSQDRADSYEQYF. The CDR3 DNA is TGCGCCAGCAGCCAAGACAGGGCTGATTCCTACGAGCAGTACTTC.

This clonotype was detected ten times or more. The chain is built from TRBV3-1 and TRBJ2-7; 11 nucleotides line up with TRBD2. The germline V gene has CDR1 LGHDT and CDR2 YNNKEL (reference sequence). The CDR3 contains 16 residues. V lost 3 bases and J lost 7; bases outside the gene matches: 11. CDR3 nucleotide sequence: TGTGCCAGCAGCCAGCAGGGACTAGCGGTTGTCGGGGAGCAGTACTTC. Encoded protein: CASSQQGLAVVGEQYF.

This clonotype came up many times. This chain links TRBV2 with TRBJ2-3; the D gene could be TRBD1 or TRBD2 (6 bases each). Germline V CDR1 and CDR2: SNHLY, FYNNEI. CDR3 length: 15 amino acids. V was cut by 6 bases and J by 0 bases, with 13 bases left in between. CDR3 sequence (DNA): TGTGCCAGCAGCGGGGGCTCAACTAGCACAGATACGCAGTATTTT. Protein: CASSGGSTSTDTQYF.

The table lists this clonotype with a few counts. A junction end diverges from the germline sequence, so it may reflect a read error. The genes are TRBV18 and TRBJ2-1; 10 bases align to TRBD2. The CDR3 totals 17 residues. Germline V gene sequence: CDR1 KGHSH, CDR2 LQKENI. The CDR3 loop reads CASSPLILAGVYNEQSF. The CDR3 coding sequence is TGTGCCAGCTCACCATTGATTCTAGCGGGAGTGTACAATGAGCAGTCCTTC. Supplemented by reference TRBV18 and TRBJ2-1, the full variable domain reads NAGVMQNPRHLVRRRGQEARLRCSPMKGHSHVYWYRQLPEEGLKFMVYLQKENIIDESGMPKERFSAEFPKEGPSILRIQQVVRGDSAAYFCASSPLILAGVYNEQSFGPGTRLTVL.

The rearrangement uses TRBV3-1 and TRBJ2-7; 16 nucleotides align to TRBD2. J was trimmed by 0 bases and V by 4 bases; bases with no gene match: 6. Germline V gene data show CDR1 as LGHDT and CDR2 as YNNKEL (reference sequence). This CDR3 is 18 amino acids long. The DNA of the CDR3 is TGTGCCAGCAGCCTTCCGGGACTAGCGGGAGGGGGCTCCTACGAGCAGTACTTC. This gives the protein CASSLPGLAGGGSYEQYF.

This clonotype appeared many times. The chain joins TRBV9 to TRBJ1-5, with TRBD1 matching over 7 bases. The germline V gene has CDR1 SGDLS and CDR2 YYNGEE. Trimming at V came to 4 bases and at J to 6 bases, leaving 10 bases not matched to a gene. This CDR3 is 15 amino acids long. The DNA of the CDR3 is TGTGCCAGCAGCCCGGCCGGGACAGAGGGTCAGCCCCAGCATTTT. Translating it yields CASSPAGTEGQPQHF.

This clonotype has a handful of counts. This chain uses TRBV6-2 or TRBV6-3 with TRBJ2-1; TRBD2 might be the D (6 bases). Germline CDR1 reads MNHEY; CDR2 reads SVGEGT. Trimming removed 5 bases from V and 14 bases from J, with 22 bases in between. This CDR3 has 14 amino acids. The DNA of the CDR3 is TGTGCCAGCAGTCCCCTCGCGGGGCGGTCTCATGAGTTCTTC. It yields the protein CASSPLAGRSHEFF.

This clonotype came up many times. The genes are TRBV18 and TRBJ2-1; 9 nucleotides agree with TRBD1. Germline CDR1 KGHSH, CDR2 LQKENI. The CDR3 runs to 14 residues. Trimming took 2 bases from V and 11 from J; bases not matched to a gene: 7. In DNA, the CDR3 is TGTGCCAGCTCACCAAGGGACAGGGAACGTAAGCAGTTCTTC. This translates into CASSPRDRERKQFF.

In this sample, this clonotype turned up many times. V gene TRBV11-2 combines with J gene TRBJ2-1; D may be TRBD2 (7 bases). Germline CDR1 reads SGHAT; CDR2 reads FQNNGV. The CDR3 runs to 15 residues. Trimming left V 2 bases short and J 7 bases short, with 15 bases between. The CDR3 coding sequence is TGTGCCAGCAGCTTACGGGGGAGGGGGGAGAATGAGCAGTTCTTC. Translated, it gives CASSLRGRGENEQFF.

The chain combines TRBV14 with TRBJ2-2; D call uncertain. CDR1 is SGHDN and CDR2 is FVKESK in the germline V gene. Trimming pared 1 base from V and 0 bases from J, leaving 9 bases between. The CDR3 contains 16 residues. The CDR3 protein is CASSQVGLANTGELFF. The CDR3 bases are TGTGCCAGCAGCCAAGTGGGTCTAGCGAACACCGGGGAGCTGTTTTTT. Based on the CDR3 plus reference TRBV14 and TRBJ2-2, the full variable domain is EAGVTQFPSHSVIEKGQTVTLRCDPISGHDNLYWYRRVMGKEIKFLLHFVKESKQDESGMPNNRFLAERTGGTYSTLKVQPAELEDSGVYFCASSQVGLANTGELFFGEGSRLTVL.

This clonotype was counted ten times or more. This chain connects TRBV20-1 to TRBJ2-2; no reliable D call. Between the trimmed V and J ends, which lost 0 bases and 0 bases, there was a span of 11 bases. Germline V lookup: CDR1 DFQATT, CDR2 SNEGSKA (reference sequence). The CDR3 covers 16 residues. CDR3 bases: TGCAGTGCTAGAGACGGACGGTTAACGAACACCGGGGAGCTGTTTTTT. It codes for CSARDGRLTNTGELFF.

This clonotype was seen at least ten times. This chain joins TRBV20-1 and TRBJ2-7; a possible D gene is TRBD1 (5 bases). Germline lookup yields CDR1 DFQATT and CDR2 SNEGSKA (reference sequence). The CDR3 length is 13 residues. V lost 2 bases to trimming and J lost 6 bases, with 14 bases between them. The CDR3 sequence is CSARTRATSEQYF. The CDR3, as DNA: TGCAGTGCTAGAACCAGGGCCACCTCCGAGCAGTACTTC.

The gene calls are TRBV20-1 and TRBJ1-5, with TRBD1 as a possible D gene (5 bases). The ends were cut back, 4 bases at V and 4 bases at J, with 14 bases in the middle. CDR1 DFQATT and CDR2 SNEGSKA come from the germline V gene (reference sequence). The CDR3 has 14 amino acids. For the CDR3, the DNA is TGCAGTGCTACCCCCGGGGGAAGAAATCAGCCCCAGCATTTT. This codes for CSATPGGRNQPQHF.

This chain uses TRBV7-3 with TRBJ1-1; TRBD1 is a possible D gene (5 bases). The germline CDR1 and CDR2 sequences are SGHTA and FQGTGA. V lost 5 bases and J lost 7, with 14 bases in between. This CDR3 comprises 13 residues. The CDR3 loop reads CASSTGGVGEAFF. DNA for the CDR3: TGTGCCAGCAGCACCGGGGGGGTTGGTGAAGCTTTCTTT.

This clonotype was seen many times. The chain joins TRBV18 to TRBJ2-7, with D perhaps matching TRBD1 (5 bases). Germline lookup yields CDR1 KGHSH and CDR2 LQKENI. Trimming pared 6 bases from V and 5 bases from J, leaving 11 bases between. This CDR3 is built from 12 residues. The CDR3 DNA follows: TGTGCCAGCTCGTCACAGGACAACGAGCAGTACTTC. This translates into CASSSQDNEQYF.

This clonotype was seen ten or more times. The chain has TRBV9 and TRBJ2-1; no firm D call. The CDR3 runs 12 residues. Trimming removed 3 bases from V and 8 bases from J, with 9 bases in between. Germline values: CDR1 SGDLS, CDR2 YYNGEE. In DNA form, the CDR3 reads TGTGCCAGCAGCGGAGACGCAGATGAGCAGTTCTTC. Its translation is CASSGDADEQFF. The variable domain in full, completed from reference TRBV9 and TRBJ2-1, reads DSGVTQTPKHLITATGQRVTLRCSPRSGDLSVYWYQQSLDQGLQFLIQYYNGEERAKGNILERFSAQQFPDLHSELNLSSLELGDSALYFCASSGDADEQFFGPGTRLTVL.

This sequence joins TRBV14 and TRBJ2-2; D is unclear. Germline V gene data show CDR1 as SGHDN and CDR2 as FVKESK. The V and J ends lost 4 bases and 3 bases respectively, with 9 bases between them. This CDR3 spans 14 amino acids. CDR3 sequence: CASSPRFYTGELFF. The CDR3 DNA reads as TGTGCCAGCAGCCCCCGGTTCTACACCGGGGAGCTGTTTTTT. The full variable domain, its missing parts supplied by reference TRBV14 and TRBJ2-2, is EAGVTQFPSHSVIEKGQTVTLRCDPISGHDNLYWYRRVMGKEIKFLLHFVKESKQDESGMPNNRFLAERTGGTYSTLKVQPAELEDSGVYFCASSPRFYTGELFFGEGSRLTVL.

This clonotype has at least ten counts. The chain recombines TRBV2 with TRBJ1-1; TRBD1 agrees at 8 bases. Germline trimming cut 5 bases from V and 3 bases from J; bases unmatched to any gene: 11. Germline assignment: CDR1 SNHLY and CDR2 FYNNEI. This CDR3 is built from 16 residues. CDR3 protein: CASSLTRQGTDTEAFF. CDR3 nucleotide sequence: TGTGCCAGCAGTCTCACCCGACAGGGGACAGACACTGAAGCTTTCTTT.

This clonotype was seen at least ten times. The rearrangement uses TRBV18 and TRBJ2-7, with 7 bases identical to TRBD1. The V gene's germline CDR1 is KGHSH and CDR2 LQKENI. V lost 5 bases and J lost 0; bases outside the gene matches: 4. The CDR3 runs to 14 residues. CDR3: CASSAQGSSYEQYF. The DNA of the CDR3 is TGTGCCAGCTCAGCACAGGGGAGCTCCTACGAGCAGTACTTC.

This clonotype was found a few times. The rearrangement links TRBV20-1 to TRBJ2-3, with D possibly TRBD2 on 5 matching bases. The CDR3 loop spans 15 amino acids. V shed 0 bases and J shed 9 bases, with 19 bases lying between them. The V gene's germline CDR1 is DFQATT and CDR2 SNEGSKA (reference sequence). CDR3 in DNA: TGCAGTGCTAGAGATCTAAAGGGTGATAGGGAGACGCAGTATTTT. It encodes CSARDLKGDRETQYF.

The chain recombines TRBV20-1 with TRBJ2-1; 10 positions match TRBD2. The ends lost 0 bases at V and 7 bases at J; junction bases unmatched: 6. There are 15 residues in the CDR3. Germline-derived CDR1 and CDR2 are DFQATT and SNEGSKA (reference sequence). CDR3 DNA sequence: TGCAGTGCTAGAGATGAGGCTAGCGGGAGTAATGAGCAGTTCTTC. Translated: CSARDEASGSNEQFF.

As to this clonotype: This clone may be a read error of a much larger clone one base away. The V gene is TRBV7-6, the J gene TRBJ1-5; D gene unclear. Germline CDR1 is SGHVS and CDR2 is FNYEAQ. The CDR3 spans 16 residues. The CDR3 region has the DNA TGTGCCAGCAACTTAGAGGAGGGAAGAGGGAATCAGCCCCAGCATTTT. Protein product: CASNLEEGRGNQPQHF. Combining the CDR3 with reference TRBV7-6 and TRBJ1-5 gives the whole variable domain GAGVSQSPRYKVTKRGQDVALRCDPISGHVSLYWYRQALGQGPEFLTYFNYEAQQDKSGLPNDRFSAERPEGSISTLTIQRTEQRDSAMYRCASNLEEGRGNQPQHFGDGTRLSIL.

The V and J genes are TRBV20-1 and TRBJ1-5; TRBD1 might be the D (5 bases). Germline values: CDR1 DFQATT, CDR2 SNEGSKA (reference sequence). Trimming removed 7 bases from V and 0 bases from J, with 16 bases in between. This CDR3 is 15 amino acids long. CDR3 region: CSVTGHLGSNQPQHF. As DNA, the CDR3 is TGCAGTGTAACTGGACACCTCGGTAGCAATCAGCCCCAGCATTTT.